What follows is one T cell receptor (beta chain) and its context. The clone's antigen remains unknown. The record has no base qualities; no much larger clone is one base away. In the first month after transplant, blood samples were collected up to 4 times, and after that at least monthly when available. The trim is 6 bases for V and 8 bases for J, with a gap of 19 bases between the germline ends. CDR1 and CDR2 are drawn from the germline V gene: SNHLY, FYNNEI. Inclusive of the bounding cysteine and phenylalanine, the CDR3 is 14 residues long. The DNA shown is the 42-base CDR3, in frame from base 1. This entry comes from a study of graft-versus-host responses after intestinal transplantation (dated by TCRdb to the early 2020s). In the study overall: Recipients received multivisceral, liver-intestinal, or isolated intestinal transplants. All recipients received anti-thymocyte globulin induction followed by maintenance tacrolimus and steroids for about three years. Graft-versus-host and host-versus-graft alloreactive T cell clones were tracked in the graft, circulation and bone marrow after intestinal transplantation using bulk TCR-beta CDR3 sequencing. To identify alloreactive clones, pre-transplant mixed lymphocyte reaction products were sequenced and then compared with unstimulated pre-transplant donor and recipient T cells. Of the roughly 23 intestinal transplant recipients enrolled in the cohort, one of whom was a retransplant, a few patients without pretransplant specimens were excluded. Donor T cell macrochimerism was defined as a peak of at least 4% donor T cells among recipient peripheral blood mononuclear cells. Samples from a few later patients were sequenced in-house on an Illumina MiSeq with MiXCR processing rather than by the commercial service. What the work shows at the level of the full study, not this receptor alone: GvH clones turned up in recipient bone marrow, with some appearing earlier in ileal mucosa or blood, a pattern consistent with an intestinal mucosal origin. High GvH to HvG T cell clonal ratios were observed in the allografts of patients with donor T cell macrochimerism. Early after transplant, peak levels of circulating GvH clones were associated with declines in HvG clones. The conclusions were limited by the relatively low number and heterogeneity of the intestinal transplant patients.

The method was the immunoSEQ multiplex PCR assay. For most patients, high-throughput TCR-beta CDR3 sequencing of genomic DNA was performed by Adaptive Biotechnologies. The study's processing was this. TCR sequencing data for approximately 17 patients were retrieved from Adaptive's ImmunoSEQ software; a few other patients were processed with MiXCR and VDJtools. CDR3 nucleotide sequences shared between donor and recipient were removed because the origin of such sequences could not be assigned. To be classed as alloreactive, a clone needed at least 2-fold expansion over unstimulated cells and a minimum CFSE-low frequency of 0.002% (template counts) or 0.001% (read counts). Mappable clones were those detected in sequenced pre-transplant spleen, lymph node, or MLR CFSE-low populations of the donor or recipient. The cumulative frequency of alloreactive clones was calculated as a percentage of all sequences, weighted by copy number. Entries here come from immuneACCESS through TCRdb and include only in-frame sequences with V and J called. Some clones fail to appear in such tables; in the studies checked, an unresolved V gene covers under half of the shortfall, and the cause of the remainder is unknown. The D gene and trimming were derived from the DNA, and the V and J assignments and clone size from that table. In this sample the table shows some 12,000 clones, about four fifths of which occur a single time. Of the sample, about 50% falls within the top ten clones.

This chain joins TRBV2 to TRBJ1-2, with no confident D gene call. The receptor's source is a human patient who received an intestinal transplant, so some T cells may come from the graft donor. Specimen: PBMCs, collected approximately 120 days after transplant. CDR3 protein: CASRRTEGFGGYTF. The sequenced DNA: TGTGCCAGCAGGAGGACGGAGGGCTTTGGCGGCTACACCTTC.